This T cell receptor beta chain appears in the sequencing data of a study of cytomegalovirus exposure and HLA in healthy donors (dated by TCRdb to about 2017). Study-wide context: In an earlier analysis of 450 to 750 of the donors, around 290 Gb of sequence data and 90 million to 120 million unique TCR beta sequences from 150 million to 200 million T cells were reported. About 300 gigabases of sequencing data and roughly 90 million unique TCR sequences were included in an early release covering several hundred HLA-typed donors. Of the roughly 400 genotyped donors, 80% to 90% were placed in the genetic ancestry cluster associated with self-reported Caucasian donors. The aim of the study was to test whether cataloging public T cell receptors could identify signatures of past pathogen exposure. The T cell repertoires of some 700 subjects were profiled by immunosequencing and related to cytomegalovirus serostatus. Besides the first cohort of 500 to 700 subjects, a separate validation cohort made up of 120 different subjects was used. High-throughput TCR immunosequencing, statistical association of individual TCRs with disease status, and machine learning were combined to predict cytomegalovirus infection status. A later analysis re-analyzed previously published TCR beta repertoires from approximately 700 donors and added high-resolution HLA genotyping to study TCR occurrence patterns. Rather than drawing on any new phenotypic data, the later analysis identified candidate immune exposures from TCR beta sequences and the way those sequences occurred across donors. To decide whether each TCR beta V gene segment behaved as functional or pseudogenic, an earlier analysis of 587 of the donors relied on high-throughput TCR beta sequencing. Donor age, sex, ethnicity and CMV serostatus were collected together with the repertoire data. Genome-wide SNP genotypes for about three fifths of the roughly 670 donors were used in a later genetic analysis, which treated that subset as a discovery cohort. Every discovery cohort repertoire had been produced on one sequencing platform. Class I and class II HLA loci were covered by the typing at four-digit resolution. Typing coverage varied by locus: roughly 629-640 donors for A, B, C, DRB1 and DQB1; approximately 500 for DQA1; over 600 for DPA1; around 490 for DPB1. Four to six DR-DQ haplotypes were handled as single units for association and clustering, since linkage in the cohort was strong. Among a few hundred genotyped donors of the cohort, an average of about 240,000 unique TCR beta nucleotide sequences were sequenced per donor, roughly 20% of them non-productive.

Broader findings and caveats from the paper: Immune exposure information for the cohort was limited to CMV serostatus. Most TCR sequences were observed very rarely across donors, whereas some public TCRs were present in many individuals. In a later analysis, the rate of TCR association differed among HLA loci, with DRB1 alleles having the most associated TCRs and HLA-C alleles having the fewest. Several of the top co-occurrence clusters appeared to be linked to parvovirus B19, influenza, CMV and Epstein-Barr virus, according to a later analysis. Compared with equally common non-associated chains, HLA-associated TCR beta chains in a later analysis were more clonally expanded and had lower generation probabilities. The sequencing pipeline was judged likely to have produced a cluster of highly shared sequence variants as a technical artifact. The study listed over 150 TCR beta chains as associated with cytomegalovirus. The authors suggested that the approach could potentially be extended to other disease states and immunological phenotypes. Strong co-occurrence of HLA alleles, especially DR and DQ, made assigning TCR associations to individual alleles difficult. Because counts were too low, 15 or so rarely observed V segments, including chromosome 9 orphons, were excluded from the earlier analysis of 587 of the donors. In a later analysis, around 17,000 TCR beta sequences were associated with specific HLA alleles at a false discovery rate of 0.05. V-gene and J-gene trimming of TCR beta chains was associated with a missense DCLRE1C variant in a later genetic analysis, and the association was replicated in an independent cohort. HLA typing was unavailable for some donors at each locus, so association tests used only the typed subset. The classifier was reported to diagnose cytomegalovirus status with high specificity and sensitivity in both the original and validation cohorts. Correlated functional status among segregating V segments might be attributable to linkage disequilibrium, but an unknown experimental factor could not be ruled out. In a later analysis, most CMV-associated TCR beta chains were found to appear HLA-restricted, with HLA associations seemingly driven largely by CMV exposure. In vitro tests confirmed that a few of the cytomegalovirus-associated TCR beta chains recognize cytomegalovirus antigens. A further reported finding was that TCR beta sequences accurately predicted the HLA-A and HLA-B alleles for most subjects in the first cohort. Only TCR beta chains were sequenced in this cohort, and the absence of alpha or paired-chain data limited detectable features. According to a later genetic analysis, donors in an Asian-associated ancestry cluster had fewer N-insertions in productive TCRs than the approximately 670-donor mean. In an earlier analysis of fewer than 750 of the donors, most TCR beta V segments were observed in productive rearrangements about 87% or about 30% of the time, broadly matching IMGT annotations. Presence/absence analyses assumed roughly uniform sequencing depth across donors, an assumption that may not hold.

The cohort consisted of fewer than 700 healthy bone marrow donors. Cohort members were all nominally healthy when sampled, although unrecorded immune exposures were likely present. The donor was CMV seronegative and belonged to the group of roughly 330 seronegative cohort members. Every donor gave a peripheral blood sample, and the peripheral blood mononuclear cells from that sample were used for TCR beta sequencing. The Qiagen DNeasy Blood Extraction Kit was used to extract genomic DNA from the blood cell samples. The library was generated by the immunoSEQ multiplex PCR assay. For the multiplex PCR, a mixture combining 60 forward primers for TCR Vbeta segments and 13 reverse primers for TCR Jbeta segments was used. The CDR3 region of rearranged TCR beta genes was amplified from genomic DNA with a multiplex PCR assay. Amplified TCR beta libraries were sequenced as 87-base-pair reads on the Illumina HiSeq System. In the authors' own workflow: Across the 500 to 700 repertoires, a later analysis counted tens of millions of unique TCR beta chains, approximately 12 million of which were shared by at least two donors. To remove PCR and sequencing errors, raw reads were error-corrected and collapsed into unique sequences using a nearest-neighbor algorithm that merged closely related sequences. To assign V, D and J gene segments, CDR3 sequences were aligned to IMGT reference sequences. For a sequence to be retained, a match of at least six nucleotides to both a V gene segment and a J gene segment was required. Rearrangements were classified as productive when the CDR3 lacked stop codons and remained in frame with V and J, and all other rearrangements were classified as non-productive. Following IMGT convention, CDR3 was defined as the stretch from the second conserved V-encoded cysteine to the conserved J-encoded phenylalanine. Sequences without an unambiguous match to a single V gene segment were excluded from the earlier analysis of about 600 of the donors. In an earlier analysis of 587 of the donors, a V segment was called functional when productive rearrangements were above 56.7%, and segregating when the standard deviation between donors exceeded 5%. A statistical classification framework was developed to diagnose cytomegalovirus status using the catalog of TCR beta chain sequences. A later analysis assigned V and J genes by comparing TCR nucleotide sequences with IMGT/GENE-DB human TR gene sequences. The TCRdist pipeline was used in a later analysis to assign CDR3 sequences and most-parsimonious VDJ recombination scenarios. A later analysis defined each TCR beta chain by its CDR3 amino acid sequence plus V-gene family, and excluded reads lacking a unique V-gene family. A later analysis removed 550 to 650 highly shared, low-generation-probability nucleotide sequences to deal with suspected cross-contamination and a sequencing artifact. A later analysis calculated a clonal expansion index for each public chain from normalized within-repertoire ranks of inferred template counts. Generation probabilities in a later analysis came from a VDJ recombination model fitted to out-of-frame rearrangements, and those results were checked against IGoR. In a later analysis, hypergeometric tests were used to score TCR-TCR, TCR-HLA and TCR-CMV co-occurrence, with a repertoire-size bias correction applied to TCR pairs. To estimate false discovery rates, a later analysis permuted the HLA or CMV assignments 20 times. In a later analysis, co-occurring TCRs were grouped with DBSCAN, and TCRdist sequence similarity was added when clustering was performed within HLA-allele-positive subsets. Repertoires with fewer than 30,000 or more than 120,000 public chains were left out of co-occurrence clustering, as were five repertoires with anomalous nucleotide sharing. Here the immuneACCESS table is served through TCRdb, limited to in-frame sequences with V and J called. Missing clones are a known gap in these copies; in checked studies unresolved V genes cover under half, and the rest lacks a known reason. Clone size and V and J calls were adopted from that table, with D and trimming inferred from the DNA. For this sample the table gives about 200,000 clones, of which more than 60% were detected only once. 1.7% of the sample goes to the ten largest clones.

Concerning this clone: This clone's antigen is unknown. No per-base quality is available; no much larger clone lies one base away.

This TCR was sampled from a man aged 50-59 years in good health and CMV-seronegative. Sequencing was done on a sample of PBMCs.

In nucleotide form, the sequence is TGTGCCAGCATTCCTGGGACAGGGAATGGAAACACCATATATTTT. It translates to CASIPGTGNGNTIYF. The rearrangement joined TRBV6-5 to TRBJ1-3, and TRBD1 matches 9 of the central bases. The CDR3 covers 15 residues, taking in both the cysteine and the phenylalanine. The DNA shown is the 45-base CDR3, in frame from base 1. The germline V gene supplies CDR1 MNHEY and CDR2 SVGAGI. V trim: 7 bases; J trim: 3 bases; unmatched bases: 7.